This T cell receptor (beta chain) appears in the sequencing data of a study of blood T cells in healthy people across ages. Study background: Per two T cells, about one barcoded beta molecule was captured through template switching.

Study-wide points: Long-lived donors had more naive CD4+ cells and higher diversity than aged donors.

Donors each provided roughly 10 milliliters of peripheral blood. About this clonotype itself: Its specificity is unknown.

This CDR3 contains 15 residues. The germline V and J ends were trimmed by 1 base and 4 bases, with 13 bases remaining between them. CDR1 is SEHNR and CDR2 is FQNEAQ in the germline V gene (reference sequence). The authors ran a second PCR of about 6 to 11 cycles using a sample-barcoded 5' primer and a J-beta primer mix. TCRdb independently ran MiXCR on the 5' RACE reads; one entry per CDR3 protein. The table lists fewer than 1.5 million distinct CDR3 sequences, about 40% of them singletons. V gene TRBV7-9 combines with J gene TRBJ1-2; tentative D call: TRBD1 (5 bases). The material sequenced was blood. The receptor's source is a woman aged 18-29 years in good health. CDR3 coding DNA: TGTGCCAGCAGCTTAGGCGGGGGTAGTTCCTATGGCTACACCTTC. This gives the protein CASSLGGGSSYGYTF.